Following are 28 T cell receptor beta chains from one sample sequenced in a study of tumor and adjacent non-tumor tissue in lung cancer (dated by TCRdb to the late 2010s). Library prep was done by multiplex PCR. The run used an Illumina HiSeq 2500. TCRbeta libraries were constructed through three rounds of nested PCR with primers (Table S4) according to protocols adapted from ARM-PCR. TCRdb reworked the public reads: Q25 trimming with fastp, MiXCR clone assembly, productive beta chains retained. Each entry is one CDR3 protein sequence, shown with its most common DNA and genes. In all, the sample holds 70,000 to 90,000 distinct CDR3 sequences, and less than 75% of those were seen once. In total, the top ten clones hold about 30% of the sample. RNA was isolated from bulk unsorted tissue, and RNA quality was assessed with a NanoDrop ND-1000 and an Agilent 2100. For the normal lung samples, distant non-tumor tissue was collected more than 3 cm away from the tumor edge.

The sequenced sample was distant non-tumor lung tissue. The receptor source for this set is a woman in her 50s with non-small cell lung cancer.

The table lists this clonotype with a count of one. This rearrangement joins TRBV7-2 to TRBJ1-5; the D is unclear. The CDR3 sequence is 12 residues long. The V gene's germline CDR1 is SGHTA and CDR2 FQGNSA. V shed 1 base and J shed 7 bases, with 5 bases lying between them. CDR3 sequence (DNA): TGTGCCAGCAGCTTAGGAGAGCAGCCCCAGCATTTT. Translated, it gives CASSLGEQPQHF. Looking up the rest from reference TRBV7-2 and TRBJ1-5 gives the full variable domain: GAGVSQSPSNKVTEKGKDVELRCDPISGHTALYWYRQSLGQGLEFLIYFQGNSAPDKSGLPSDRFSAERTGGSVSTLTIQRTQQEDSAVYLCASSLGEQPQHFGDGTRLSIL.

The CDR3 DNA follows: TGTGCCAGCAATCAAAGGACCGACAATGAGCAGTTCTTC. Protein sequence: CASNQRTDNEQFF. The chain recombines TRBV13 with TRBJ2-1; unclear D gene. CDR3 length: 13 amino acids. Germline V gene data show CDR1 as PRHDT and CDR2 as FYEKMQ (reference sequence). V lost 7 bases and J lost 5, with 12 bases in between. Full variable domain (missing parts from reference TRBV13 and TRBJ2-1): AAGVIQSPRHLIKEKRETATLKCYPIPRHDTVYWYQQGPGQDPQFLISFYEKMQSDKGSIPDRFSAQQFSDYHSELNMSSLELGDSALYFCASNQRTDNEQFFGPGTRLTVL.

Worth noting for this clonotype: A much larger clone lies a single base off, so this may be a read error. The CDR3 ends on some other residue instead of the conserved phenylalanine or tryptophan, so this is likely a read error. The chain has TRBV6-1 and TRBJ1-5; unclear D gene. CDR1 is MNHNS, CDR2 SASEGT, per germline. V lost 2 bases and J 6 bases, leaving 5 bases between the germline ends. The CDR3 has 12 amino acids. For the CDR3, the DNA is TGTGCCAGCAGTGAAAGGGCTCAGCCCCAGCATGTT. Protein sequence: CASSERAQPQHV.

A word on this clonotype: A read error may produce the germline difference seen at one junction end. The chain couples TRBV12-3 or TRBV12-4 to TRBJ2-1; D may be TRBD1 or TRBD2 (5 bases each). This CDR3 spans 15 amino acids. The CDR3 is CANSSTGTPDNEQLF. DNA of the CDR3: TGTGCCAACAGCTCAACGGGGACGCCAGACAATGAGCAGCTCTTC.

The chain uses TRBV12-3 or TRBV12-4 and TRBJ1-2; D gene ambiguous. With 10 bases removed from V and 8 bases from J, the gap between germline ends came to 20 bases. The CDR3 has 13 residues. The CDR3 loop reads CANCWAVDGGYTF. CDR3 nucleotide sequence: TGTGCCAATTGTTGGGCAGTGGACGGCGGCTACACCTTC.

This clonotype has ten or more counts. The chain uses TRBV20-1 and TRBJ2-7; 11 bases match TRBD2. The CDR3 sequence is 14 residues long. Germline CDR1 reads DFQATT; CDR2 reads SNEGSKA (reference sequence). Trimming removed 7 bases from V and 0 bases from J; junction bases left unmatched: 5. The DNA of the CDR3 is TGCAGTGGACTAGCGGGATCTAGCTCCTACGAGCAGTACTTC. Protein sequence: CSGLAGSSSYEQYF.

This clonotype was recorded many times. The CDR3 DNA follows: TGCAGTGCGGCAAGGACAGGGGGCAGGGCAGATACGCAGTATTTT. This gives the protein CSAARTGGRADTQYF. This rearrangement joins TRBV20-1 to TRBJ2-3; TRBD1 matches at 11 bases. The V segment lost 6 bases and the J segment 4 bases; nucleotides outside the gene matches: 9. Per the germline V gene, CDR1 is DFQATT and CDR2 is SNEGSKA (reference sequence). The CDR3 consists of 15 residues.

With respect to this clonotype: Germline is not matched at one junction end, which may reflect a read error. The chain is built from TRBV5-1 and TRBJ2-7, with D possibly being TRBD1 or TRBD2 (5 bases each). This CDR3 spans 14 amino acids. Per germline, CDR1 SGHRS and CDR2 YFSETQ. The DNA for the CDR3 is TGCGCCAGCAGCACTAGGACATTCCCCTACAAGCAGTACTTC. It yields the protein CASSTRTFPYKQYF.

This clonotype was found a few times. J is TRBJ2-2 and V is TRBV19; 9 nucleotides agree with TRBD1. Germline CDR1 is LNHDA and CDR2 is SQIVND (reference sequence). There are 16 residues in the CDR3. V was pared by 6 bases and J by 1 base, with 6 bases of the junction left unmatched. The CDR3 coding sequence is TGTGCCAGTAGGGGGGGGACAGGGCGGAACACCGGGGAGCTGTTTTTT. The encoded protein is CASRGGTGRNTGELFF.

Points on this clonotype: This is likely a read error, given that the CDR3 carries no conserved phenylalanine or tryptophan at its end. The V and J genes are TRBV29-1 and TRBJ1-2; TRBD1 is a possible D gene (6 bases). This CDR3 comprises 10 residues. CDR1 and CDR2 from the germline V gene are SQVTM and ANQGSEA. The CDR3 sequence: CGVETGGYTV. In DNA form, the CDR3 reads TGCGGCGTTGAAACAGGGGGCTACACCGTC.

This clonotype was seen only once. Germline is not matched at one junction end, which may reflect a read error. The chain has TRBV4-3 and TRBJ2-3; D call uncertain. Germline CDR1 is LGHNA and CDR2 is YSLEER. The CDR3 is 17 residues long. This chain's CDR3 is CGSSQDFALPVTDTQYF. The CDR3 nucleotides read TGCGGCAGCAGCCAAGATTTTGCACTCCCGGTCACAGATACGCAGTATTTT.

This clonotype was seen more than once but under ten times. The CDR3 ends on some other residue instead of the conserved phenylalanine or tryptophan, so this is likely a read error. This chain connects TRBV20-1 to TRBJ2-1; D gene unclear. CDR1 is DFQATT and CDR2 is SNEGSKA in the germline V gene (reference sequence). V lost 3 bases to trimming and J lost 7 bases, with 10 bases between them. CDR3 length: 12 residues. CDR3 nucleotides: TGCAGTGCTAGGTACACCGCTAATGAGCAGTTCATC. This translates into CSARYTANEQFI.

The chain employs TRBV6-1 and TRBJ2-1; D is perhaps TRBD2 (5 bases). This CDR3 contains 14 residues. Germline V lookup: CDR1 MNHNS, CDR2 SASEGT. Trimming left V 5 bases short and J 11 bases short, with 19 bases between. The CDR3 protein is CASSLEGLINKQFF. As DNA, the CDR3 is TGTGCCAGCAGTTTAGAGGGTTTGATTAATAAGCAGTTCTTC.

Note on this clonotype: This likely comes from a read error, as the CDR3 has no conserved phenylalanine or tryptophan at its end. The chain is built from TRBV6-1 and TRBJ2-3, with D unclear. V lost 4 bases and J 3 bases, leaving 11 bases between the germline ends. Germline values: CDR1 MNHNS, CDR2 SASEGT. This CDR3 has 14 residues. This CDR3 reads CASSVGLVTDTQYS. The CDR3 bases are TGTGCCAGCAGTGTCGGGCTAGTGACAGATACGCAGTATTCT.

As for this clonotype: The junction does not match germline at one end; this may be a read error. This sequence joins TRBV11-2 and TRBJ2-7; 7 bases line up with TRBD2. The V gene's germline CDR1 is SGHAT and CDR2 FQNNGV. This CDR3 has 15 residues. The CDR3 loop is CANSHWASGSYEQYF. The CDR3 nucleotides are TGCGCCAACAGCCATTGGGCTAGCGGCTCCTACGAGCAGTACTTC.

The genes are TRBV28 and TRBJ1-2; D unclear. Looked up from germline, CDR1 is MDHEN and CDR2 is SYDVKM. This CDR3 has 12 amino acids. For the CDR3, the DNA is TGTGCTTCAACTGTGCCCCTAGGGGGCTACACCTTC. It yields the protein CASTVPLGGYTF.

Concerning this clonotype itself: One junction end disagrees with the germline gene, perhaps due to a read error. The chain recombines TRBV5-1 with TRBJ2-7; TRBD1 agrees at 8 bases. Per germline, CDR1 SGHRS and CDR2 YFSETQ. The CDR3 runs 14 residues. Here the CDR3 reads CASCLGQADYEQYF. CDR3 bases: TGCGCCAGCTGCTTGGGACAGGCCGACTACGAGCAATACTTC.

The V and J genes are TRBV11-1 and TRBJ2-3, with D possibly being TRBD1 or TRBD2 (5 bases each). With 1 base removed from V and 6 bases from J, the gap between germline ends came to 11 bases. This CDR3 is 14 amino acids long. Germline-derived CDR1 and CDR2 are SGHAT and FQDESV (reference sequence). The CDR3 bases are TGTGCCAGCAGCTTAGTGACCGGGGCCGATACGCAGTATTTT. It is translated as CASSLVTGADTQYF.

V usage is TRBV6-6 and J usage is TRBJ1-5; tentatively, D is TRBD1 (6 bases). The V gene lost 2 bases and the J gene lost 5 bases, with 22 bases spanning the gap. Germline V gene lookup returns CDR1 MNHNY and CDR2 SVGAGI (reference sequence). CDR3 length: 18 residues. The CDR3 DNA reads TGTGCCAGCAGTTACCCAGGACAGATATACAATACCTATCAGCCCCAGCATTTT. Translating gives CASSYPGQIYNTYQPQHF.

To note about this clonotype: The conserved phenylalanine or tryptophan is not found at the CDR3 terminus, so this likely reflects a read error. The chain employs TRBV4-1 and TRBJ1-1; D is possibly TRBD1 (5 bases). The CDR3 extends over 16 amino acids. CDR1 MGHRA and CDR2 YSYEKL come from the germline V gene. Trimming shortened V by 4 bases and J by 1 base, and 16 bases separated the two germline ends. This chain's CDR3 is CASSRDLYRWNTEAFS. The CDR3 nucleotides read TGCGCCAGCAGCCGAGATTTGTACAGGTGGAACACTGAAGCTTTCTCT.

Regarding this clonotype: This could be a read error, since a much larger clone is one nucleotide away. Written as DNA, the CDR3 is TGTGCCATCAGGGTACAGGGGGCGAACACCGGGGAGCTGTTTTTT. Its protein product is CAIRVQGANTGELFF. This chain links TRBV10-3 with TRBJ2-2, with TRBD1 matching over 8 bases. Germline V lookup: CDR1 ENHRY, CDR2 SYGVKD. The J segment lost 0 bases and the V segment lost 6 bases, leaving 3 bases of the junction unmatched. The CDR3 runs to 15 residues.

This clonotype has just a few counts. The chain joins TRBV19 to TRBJ1-1; weak D call: TRBD1 (5 bases). V lost 7 bases to trimming and J lost 5 bases, with 14 bases between them. Germline V lookup: CDR1 LNHDA, CDR2 SQIVND (reference sequence). The CDR3 is made up of 13 amino acids. CDR3 loop: CASKRGPTTEAFF. DNA for the CDR3: TGTGCCAGTAAGCGGGGACCGACAACTGAAGCTTTCTTT.

Worth noting for this clonotype: A much larger clone differs from this one at a single base, so this may be a read error. This chain links TRBV30 with TRBJ1-5, with unresolved D. Germline lookup yields CDR1 GTSNPN and CDR2 SVGIG (reference sequence). The CDR3 sequence is 13 residues long. CDR3 in DNA: TGTGACTGGAGTACGGGGAGGTACCAGCCCCAGCATTTT. This gives the protein CDWSTGRYQPQHF.

This chain uses TRBV11-1 with TRBJ1-1; 7 bases are a match to TRBD1. V trimming: 7 bases; J trimming: 5 bases; junction bases outside the gene matches: 10. The CDR3 extends over 14 amino acids. The germline V gene has CDR1 SGHAT and CDR2 FQDESV (reference sequence). Written as DNA, the CDR3 is TGTGCCAGCAAGTCCCGAGACAGGGTAACTGAAGCTTTCTTT. It specifies CASKSRDRVTEAFF.

Worth noting for this clonotype: It may be a read error: a sequence one base away is much more abundant. The rearrangement uses TRBV12-3 or TRBV12-4 and TRBJ2-7; a weak D match, TRBD1 (6 bases). The CDR3 is made up of 13 amino acids. The CDR3 sequence: CASTLDSSYGQYF. The CDR3 bases are TGTGCCAGCACCCTGGACAGTTCCTACGGGCAGTACTTC.

The V call is TRBV20-1, the J call TRBJ2-2; tentative D call: TRBD2 (6 bases). The CDR3 runs 15 residues. V was pared by 8 bases and J by 0 bases, with 16 bases between. CDR1 and CDR2 from the germline V gene are DFQATT and SNEGSKA (reference sequence). In DNA, the CDR3 is TGCAGTACTACACTGACTAGTCCGAACACCGGGGAGCTGTTTTTT. Translating gives CSTTLTSPNTGELFF.

Concerning this clonotype itself: Germline and junction disagree at one end, which may indicate a read error. The chain combines TRBV11-2 with TRBJ2-7, with D possibly matching TRBD2 (5 bases). Germline V gene lookup returns CDR1 SGHAT and CDR2 FQNNGV. This CDR3 is 14 amino acids long. The CDR3, as DNA: TGTGCCAGCAGCTTTAGTGGGAGCGCGAAAGAGCGGTACTTC. It encodes CASSFSGSAKERYF.

This clonotype has a single count. At one end, the junction sequence differs from germline, possibly due to a read error. CDR3 nucleotide sequence: TGTGCCAACAGTTTTGGAGGGGGGTGCCAAGAGACCCAGTACTTC. Its translation is CANSFGGGCQETQYF. The chain employs TRBV12-3 or TRBV12-4 and TRBJ2-5; D tentatively reads TRBD1 or TRBD2 (6 bases each). The CDR3 loop spans 15 amino acids.